The 20 T cell receptor beta chains reported below all come from one sample, sequenced in a study of blood T cell repertoires in COVID-19. TCRdb's copy holds only in-frame clones and misses some; the assay was immunoSEQ multiplex PCR. The table records fewer than 250,000 clones, around 90% of them present only once. The sample was peripheral blood. Source of these receptors: a man in his sixties with COVID-19, enrolled during active disease.

The V gene is TRBV28, the J gene TRBJ2-7, with 14 nucleotides matching TRBD2. This CDR3 comprises 17 residues. Germline assignment: CDR1 MDHEN and CDR2 SYDVKM. The trim removed 4 bases at V and 5 bases at J, leaving 10 bases unmatched. The CDR3 region is CASSSWRLAGGIHEQYF. In nucleotides, the CDR3 is TGTGCCAGCAGTTCATGGAGACTAGCGGGAGGGATCCACGAGCAGTACTTC.

This chain joins TRBV6-5 and TRBJ1-4; tentatively, D is TRBD1 (5 bases). CDR3 length equals 13 residues. Germline lookup yields CDR1 MNHEY and CDR2 SVGAGI. Trimming removed 3 bases at V and 8 bases at J, with 10 bases between. Here the CDR3 DNA reads TGTGCCAGCAGTTATTCAGGGATCGAAAAACTGTTTTTT. It encodes CASSYSGIEKLFF.

The chain links TRBV15 to TRBJ1-1; unclear D gene. V lost 8 bases to trimming and J lost 1 base, with 17 bases between them. The CDR3 has 15 residues. Germline CDR1 is LNHNV and CDR2 is YYDKDF (reference sequence). The CDR3 protein is CATVGGSNTNTEAFF. The CDR3 nucleotides are TGTGCCACCGTTGGTGGCTCGAACACGAACACTGAAGCTTTCTTT. Full variable domain (remainder filled in from reference TRBV15 and TRBJ1-1): DAMVIQNPRYQVTQFGKPVTLSCSQTLNHNVMYWYQQKSSQAPKLLFHYYDKDFNNEADTPDNFQSRRPNTSFCFLDIRSPGLGDTAMYLCATVGGSNTNTEAFFGQGTRLTVV.

The chain employs TRBV7-2 and TRBJ2-3; D perhaps matches TRBD1 (5 bases). Deletions cut 6 bases from V and 12 bases from J, with 19 bases between. Germline CDR1 reads SGHTA; CDR2 reads FQGNSA. CDR3 length: 13 residues. For the CDR3, the DNA is TGTGCCAGCAGGGACACAGGTCGTCTCCCCCAGTATTTT. Amino acid sequence: CASRDTGRLPQYF.

The J gene is TRBJ2-4, the V gene TRBV5-4; 10 bases agree with TRBD2. J lost 8 bases, V lost 3 bases, and 8 bases had no gene match. The CDR3 is 15 residues long. CDR1 and CDR2 (germline): SGHNT, YYREEE (reference sequence). In DNA, the CDR3 is TGTGCCAGCAGCTCCCCCGGACTAGCGGCGGACATTCAGTACTTC. Residues: CASSSPGLAADIQYF.

This chain joins TRBV19 and TRBJ1-4; TRBD1 might be the D (5 bases). Germline V CDR1 and CDR2: LNHDA, SQIVND (reference sequence). V shed 4 bases and J shed 3 bases, with 6 bases lying between them. This CDR3 has 13 amino acids. The CDR3 DNA reads TGTGCCAGTAGTAGGACACCTAATGAAAAACTGTTTTTT. Translating it yields CASSRTPNEKLFF.

The chain carries TRBV19 and TRBJ2-5; 7 positions match TRBD2. The CDR3 has 19 residues. From germline, CDR1 is LNHDA and CDR2 SQIVND (reference sequence). With V trimmed by 3 bases and J by 2 bases, 18 bases remained unmatched. CDR3 amino acids: CASSIMPTPGLAAQETQYF. CDR3 coding DNA: TGTGCCAGTAGTATCATGCCTACTCCTGGGCTAGCGGCTCAAGAGACCCAGTACTTC.

The chain links TRBV5-4 to TRBJ1-2, with 9 nucleotides matching TRBD1. This CDR3 region has 16 residues. Germline V CDR1 and CDR2: SGHNT, YYREEE (reference sequence). Trimming took 4 bases from V and 7 from J; bases not matched to a gene: 14. Here the CDR3 reads CASSPPGDRDLSGYTF. The DNA of the CDR3 is TGTGCCAGCAGCCCCCCGGGGGACAGGGACCTGAGTGGCTACACCTTC.

V usage is TRBV5-1 and J usage is TRBJ2-1; D remains unclear. V was pared by 0 bases and J by 7 bases, with 11 bases between. Germline CDR1 and CDR2: SGHRS and YFSETQ. This CDR3 comprises 14 residues. The chain's CDR3 is CASSLGAVGNEQFF. The DNA for the CDR3 is TGCGCCAGCAGCTTGGGGGCCGTTGGGAATGAGCAGTTCTTC. Based on the CDR3 plus reference TRBV5-1 and TRBJ2-1, the full variable domain is KAGVTQTPRYLIKTRGQQVTLSCSPISGHRSVSWYQQTPGQGLQFLFEYFSETQRNKGNFPGRFSGRQFSNSRSEMNVSTLELGDSALYLCASSLGAVGNEQFFGPGTRLTVL.

The rearrangement joins TRBV6-1 to TRBJ2-1; D unclear. V lost 1 base and J 4 bases, leaving 11 bases between the germline ends. Germline-derived CDR1 and CDR2 are MNHNS and SASEGT. CDR3 length equals 15 residues. CDR3: CASSEVGQVYNEQFF. DNA of the CDR3: TGTGCCAGCAGTGAAGTCGGTCAGGTTTACAATGAGCAGTTCTTC.

The genes are TRBV11-2 and TRBJ2-1; D possibly corresponds to TRBD1 (5 bases). The CDR3 covers 17 residues. Trimming left V 1 base short and J 5 bases short, with 18 bases between. Germline V gives CDR1 SGHAT, CDR2 FQNNGV. This CDR3 reads CASSLALAGFRNNEQFF. CDR3 nucleotide sequence: TGTGCCAGCAGCTTAGCCCTTGCAGGGTTCCGGAACAATGAGCAGTTCTTC.

The V call is TRBV27, the J call TRBJ2-7; 8 bases align to TRBD2. This CDR3 comprises 14 residues. CDR1 and CDR2 (germline): MNHEY, SMNVEV (reference sequence). The J segment lost 5 bases and the V segment lost 4 bases, leaving 7 bases of the junction unmatched. DNA for the CDR3: TGTGCCAGCAGTTCTCATAGCGGGATTAACGAGCAGTACTTC. This encodes CASSSHSGINEQYF.

This chain links TRBV5-4 with TRBJ2-2; tentatively, D is TRBD1 (6 bases). CDR3 size: 15 residues. The germline V and J ends were trimmed by 6 bases and 4 bases, with 16 bases remaining between them. The V gene's germline CDR1 is SGHNT and CDR2 YYREEE (reference sequence). CDR3 sequence: CASTQGRSTTGELFF. The CDR3 DNA reads as TGTGCCAGCACCCAGGGGCGGTCGACCACCGGGGAGCTGTTTTTT.

The chain recombines TRBV9 with TRBJ2-2; D is perhaps TRBD2 (6 bases). Trimming removed 0 bases from V and 0 bases from J, with 12 bases in between. Germline-derived CDR1 and CDR2 are SGDLS and YYNGEE. This CDR3 region has 17 residues. The CDR3 DNA sequence: TGTGCCAGCAGCGTAGTCCCGGGGACTTCGAACACCGGGGAGCTGTTTTTT. Translating gives CASSVVPGTSNTGELFF. The full variable domain, with the rest looked up from reference TRBV9 and TRBJ2-2, is DSGVTQTPKHLITATGQRVTLRCSPRSGDLSVYWYQQSLDQGLQFLIQYYNGEERAKGNILERFSAQQFPDLHSELNLSSLELGDSALYFCASSVVPGTSNTGELFFGEGSRLTVL.

The rearrangement uses TRBV2 and TRBJ1-3, with 8 bases that match TRBD1. This CDR3 is built from 17 residues. Germline CDR1 is SNHLY and CDR2 is FYNNEI. V shed 4 bases, J shed 0 bases, and the junction held 8 bases outside the gene matches. The CDR3: CASSGLTGANSGNTIYF. The CDR3 DNA sequence: TGTGCCAGCAGTGGGTTGACAGGGGCTAACTCTGGAAACACCATATATTTT.

The chain links TRBV6-4 to TRBJ1-3; D uncertain. The CDR3 is made up of 19 amino acids. Germline V lookup: CDR1 MRHNA, CDR2 SNTAGT. V lost 4 bases to trimming and J lost 0 bases, with 22 bases between them. The CDR3 coding sequence is TGTGCCAGCAGTGTGTCCGGGTGCGAGTTCCTCTACTCTGGAAACACCATATATTTT. Its translation: CASSVSGCEFLYSGNTIYF.

This sequence joins TRBV5-4 and TRBJ1-1; 9 bases map to TRBD1. The CDR3 runs 17 residues. The germline V gene encodes CDR1 SGHNT and CDR2 YYREEE (reference sequence). J lost 1 base, V lost 4 bases, and 11 bases had no gene match. The CDR3 DNA reads as TGTGCCAGCAGCCGGGAACAGGGGGCGGTTAGGAACACTGAAGCTTTCTTT. Its translation is CASSREQGAVRNTEAFF.

The J gene is TRBJ2-3, the V gene TRBV5-1, with D tentatively TRBD1 (5 bases). The CDR3 consists of 14 residues. Per germline, CDR1 SGHRS and CDR2 YFSETQ. Between the trimmed V and J ends, which lost 4 bases and 1 base, there was a span of 10 bases. For the CDR3, the DNA is TGCGCCAGCAGCGGTGGGGCGGGCACAGATACGCAGTATTTT. This gives the protein CASSGGAGTDTQYF.

The chain employs TRBV6-1 and TRBJ2-3, with D possibly being TRBD1 (6 bases). CDR1 is MNHNS and CDR2 is SASEGT in the germline V gene. Trimming stripped 3 bases from V and 1 base from J, with 14 bases between. The CDR3 is made up of 16 amino acids. The CDR3 loop reads CASSERDIPRTDTQYF. As DNA, the CDR3 is TGTGCCAGCAGTGAGAGGGACATACCACGCACAGATACGCAGTATTTT.

The V call is TRBV30, the J call TRBJ2-7; D might be TRBD1 (7 bases). Germline loops: CDR1 GTSNPN, CDR2 SVGIG (reference sequence). V lost 3 bases, J lost 3 bases, and 15 bases lay in between. This CDR3 has 14 residues. The CDR3: CAWSGGGFHYEQYF. The DNA of the CDR3 is TGTGCCTGGAGCGGAGGGGGCTTTCACTACGAGCAGTACTTC.